This TCR beta chain was found in a study of Tregs in tolerant kidney transplant recipients. Regarding this clone: What it binds is unknown.

Some clones are missing from TCRdb's copy, which holds only in-frame ones; the method was immunoSEQ multiplex PCR. The table lists just over 30,000 clones, 70% to 85% of them singletons. V lost 3 bases to trimming and J lost 7 bases, with 15 bases between them. The length of the CDR3 is 14 residues. CDR1 and CDR2 from the germline V gene are SEHNR and FQNEAQ (reference sequence). Overall study results and limits: Activated donor B cell expansion appeared to reveal the most relevant donor-specific TCRbeta repertoire.

This clonotype originated in a human donor in good health. The sequenced sample consisted of Tregs from blood cultured with allogeneic cells. The chain combines TRBV7-9 with TRBJ1-2; no definite D call. DNA for the CDR3: TGTGCCAGCAGCTTCCCGGGATCGGCCTTTGGCTACACCTTC. As protein: CASSFPGSAFGYTF.